This T cell receptor (beta chain) was retrieved from a study of cytomegalovirus exposure and HLA in healthy donors. Study summary: Some 87 million unique TCRs from HLA-typed donors were held in an early release of data.

The primer mix had 60 Vbeta and 13 Jbeta primers. TCRdb's copy holds only in-frame clones and misses some; the assay was immunoSEQ multiplex PCR. The sample shows fewer than 200,000 clones, approximately 84% of them seen only once. In germline, CDR1 is SGHRS, CDR2 YFSETQ. The CDR3 is made up of 14 amino acids. General observations from the study: It was in a later analysis that TCR association rates were seen to vary by HLA locus, highest for DRB1 and lowest for HLA-C. Later work showed greater clonal expansion in HLA-associated TCR beta chains than in equally common others. Researchers catalogued over 150 TCR beta chains as cytomegalovirus-associated.

Turning to this clone: Its antigen remains unknown. Compared with germline, one end of the junction differs, possibly owing to a read error.

This TCR was sampled from a woman in her fifties or sixties in good health and CMV-seropositive. Sequenced material: PBMCs. The chain employs TRBV5-1 and TRBJ1-2, with D possibly being TRBD1 (5 bases). CDR3 sequence (DNA): TGCGCCAGCAGTCCCGGGGGTCCTAAATATGGCTACACCTTC. Its translation: CASSPGGPKYGYTF.